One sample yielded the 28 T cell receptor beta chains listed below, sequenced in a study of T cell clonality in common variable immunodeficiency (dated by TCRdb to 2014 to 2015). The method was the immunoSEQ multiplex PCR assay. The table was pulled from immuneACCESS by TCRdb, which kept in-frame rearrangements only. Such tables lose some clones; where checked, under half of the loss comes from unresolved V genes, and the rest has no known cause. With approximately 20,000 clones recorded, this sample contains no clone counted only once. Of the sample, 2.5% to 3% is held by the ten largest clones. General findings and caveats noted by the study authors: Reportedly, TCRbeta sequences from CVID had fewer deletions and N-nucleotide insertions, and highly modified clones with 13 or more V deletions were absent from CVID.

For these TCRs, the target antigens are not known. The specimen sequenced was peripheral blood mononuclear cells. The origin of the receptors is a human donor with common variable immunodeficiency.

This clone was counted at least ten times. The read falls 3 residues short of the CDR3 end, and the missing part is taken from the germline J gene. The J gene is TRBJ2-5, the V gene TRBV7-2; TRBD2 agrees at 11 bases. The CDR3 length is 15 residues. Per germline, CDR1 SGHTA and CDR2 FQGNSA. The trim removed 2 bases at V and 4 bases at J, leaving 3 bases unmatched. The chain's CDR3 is CASSLSGLAGETQYF. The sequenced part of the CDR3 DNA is TGTGCCAGCAGCTTATCTGGACTAGCGGGAGAGACC.

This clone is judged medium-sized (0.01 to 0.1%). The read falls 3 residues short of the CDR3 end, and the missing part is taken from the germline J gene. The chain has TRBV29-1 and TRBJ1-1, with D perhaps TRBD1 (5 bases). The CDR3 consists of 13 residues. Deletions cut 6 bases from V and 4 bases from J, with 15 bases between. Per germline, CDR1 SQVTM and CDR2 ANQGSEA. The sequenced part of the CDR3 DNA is TGCAGCGTCATGAGGGGATCGGCCACTGAA. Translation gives CSVMRGSATE. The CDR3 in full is CSVMRGSATEAFF.

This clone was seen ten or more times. The DNA read from the CDR3 is TGCGCCAGCAGCCTAGACAGGGGGCAACTTTGGAATGAG. Translated: CASSLDRGQLWNE. The whole CDR3 sequence is CASSLDRGQLWNEQFF. The gene calls are TRBV5-1 and TRBJ2-1; TRBD1 agrees at 10 bases. The read terminates 3 residues before the CDR3 end, so the remaining end is supplied by the germline J gene. The CDR3 is made up of 16 amino acids. J gave up 7 bases and V 4 bases, and 11 bases lay outside the gene matches. Per the germline V gene, CDR1 is SGHRS and CDR2 is YFSETQ.

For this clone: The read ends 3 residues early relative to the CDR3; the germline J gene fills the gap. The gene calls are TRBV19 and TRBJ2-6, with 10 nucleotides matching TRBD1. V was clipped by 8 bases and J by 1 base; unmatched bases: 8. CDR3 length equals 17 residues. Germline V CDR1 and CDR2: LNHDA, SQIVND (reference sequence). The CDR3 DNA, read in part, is TGTGCCAGTTGTGGGGACAGGGGAGGTTCTGGGGCCAACGTC. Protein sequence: CASCGDRGGSGANV. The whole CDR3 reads CASCGDRGGSGANVLTF.

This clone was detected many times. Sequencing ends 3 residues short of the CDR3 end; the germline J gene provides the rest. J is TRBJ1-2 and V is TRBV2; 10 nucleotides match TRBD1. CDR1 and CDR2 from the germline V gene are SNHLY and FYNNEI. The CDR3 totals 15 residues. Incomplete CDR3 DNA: TGTGCCAGCAGTGAAGGACAGGGGGCTTCCTCAGGC. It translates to CASSEGQGASSG. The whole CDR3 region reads CASSEGQGASSGYTF.

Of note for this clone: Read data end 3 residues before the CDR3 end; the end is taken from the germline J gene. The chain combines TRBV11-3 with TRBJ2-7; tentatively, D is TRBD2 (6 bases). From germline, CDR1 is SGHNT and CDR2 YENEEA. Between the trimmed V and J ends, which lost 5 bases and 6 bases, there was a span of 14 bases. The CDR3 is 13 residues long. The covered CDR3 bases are TGTGCCAGCAGCCCCCGGGGTAGCGGCGAG. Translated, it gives CASSPRGSGE. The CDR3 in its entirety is CASSPRGSGEQYF.

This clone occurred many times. CDR3 protein: CASSAQGRRGNNEQFF. The part of the CDR3 DNA that was read is TGTGCCAGCAGCGCCCAGGGCCGGCGGGGCAACAATGAG. This chain connects TRBV6-2 or TRBV6-3 to TRBJ2-1; tentative D call: TRBD2 (6 bases). The sequence runs out 3 residues before the end of the CDR3; the remainder is reconstructed from the germline J gene. Trimming removed 6 bases at V and 5 bases at J, with 20 bases between. CDR3 length: 16 amino acids. Germline V gene sequence: CDR1 MNHEY, CDR2 SVGEGT.

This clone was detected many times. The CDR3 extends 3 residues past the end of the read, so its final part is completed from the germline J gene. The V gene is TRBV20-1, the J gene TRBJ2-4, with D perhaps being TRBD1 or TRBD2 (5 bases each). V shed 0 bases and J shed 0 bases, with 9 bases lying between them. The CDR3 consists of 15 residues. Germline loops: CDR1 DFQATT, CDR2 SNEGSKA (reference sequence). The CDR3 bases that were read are TGCAGTGCTAGAGACAGGGAGATAGCCAAAAACATT. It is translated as CSARDREIAKNI. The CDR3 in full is CSARDREIAKNIQYF.

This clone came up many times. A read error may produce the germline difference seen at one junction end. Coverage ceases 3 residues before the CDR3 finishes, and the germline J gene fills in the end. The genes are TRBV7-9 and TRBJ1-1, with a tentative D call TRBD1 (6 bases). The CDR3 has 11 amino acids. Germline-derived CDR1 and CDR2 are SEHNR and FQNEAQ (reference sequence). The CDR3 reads CASNLEGGAFF. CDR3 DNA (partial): TGTGCCAGCAACTTAGAAGGGGGA.

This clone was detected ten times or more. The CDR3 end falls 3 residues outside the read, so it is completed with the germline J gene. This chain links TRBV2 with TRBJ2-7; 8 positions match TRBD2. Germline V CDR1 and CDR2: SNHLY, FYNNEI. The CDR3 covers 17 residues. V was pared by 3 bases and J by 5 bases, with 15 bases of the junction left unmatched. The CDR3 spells CASSDSLWGSGEDEQYF. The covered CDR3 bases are TGTGCCAGCAGTGACTCCCTCTGGGGTAGCGGGGAGGACGAG.

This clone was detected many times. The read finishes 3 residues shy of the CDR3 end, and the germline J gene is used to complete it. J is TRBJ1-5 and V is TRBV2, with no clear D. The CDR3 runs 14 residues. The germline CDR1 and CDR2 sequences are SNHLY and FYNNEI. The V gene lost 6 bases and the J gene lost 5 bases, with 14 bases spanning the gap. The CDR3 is CASSSDTRYQPQHF. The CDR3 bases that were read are TGTGCCAGCAGCTCAGACACAAGATATCAGCCC.

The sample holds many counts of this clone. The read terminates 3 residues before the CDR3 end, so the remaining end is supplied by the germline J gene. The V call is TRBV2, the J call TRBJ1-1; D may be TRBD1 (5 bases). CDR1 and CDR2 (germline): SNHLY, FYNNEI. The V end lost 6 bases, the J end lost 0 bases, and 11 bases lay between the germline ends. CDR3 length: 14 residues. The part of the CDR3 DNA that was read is TGTGCCAGCAGCCCGACAGATTTGAACACTGAA. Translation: CASSPTDLNTE. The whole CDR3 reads CASSPTDLNTEAFF.

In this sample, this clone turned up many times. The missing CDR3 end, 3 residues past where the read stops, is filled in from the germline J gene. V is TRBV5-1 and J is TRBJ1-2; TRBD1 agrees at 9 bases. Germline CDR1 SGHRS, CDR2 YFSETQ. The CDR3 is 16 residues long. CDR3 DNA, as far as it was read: TGCGCCAGCAGCTTCGATCCGGGACAGGGAAGCCTCGGC. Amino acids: CASSFDPGQGSLG. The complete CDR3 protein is CASSFDPGQGSLGYTF.

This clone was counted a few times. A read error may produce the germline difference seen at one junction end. The DNA read from the CDR3 is TGCAGTGCTAGAGAGCTAGCGGGAGTCTCCCACGAG. It yields the protein CSARELAGVSHE. The whole CDR3 protein is CSARELAGVSHEQYF. The chain employs TRBV20-1 and TRBJ2-7, with 10 bases lining up with TRBD2. The missing CDR3 end, 3 residues past where the read stops, is filled in from the germline J gene. Germline CDR1 reads DFQATT; CDR2 reads SNEGSKA (reference sequence). The CDR3 has 15 residues.

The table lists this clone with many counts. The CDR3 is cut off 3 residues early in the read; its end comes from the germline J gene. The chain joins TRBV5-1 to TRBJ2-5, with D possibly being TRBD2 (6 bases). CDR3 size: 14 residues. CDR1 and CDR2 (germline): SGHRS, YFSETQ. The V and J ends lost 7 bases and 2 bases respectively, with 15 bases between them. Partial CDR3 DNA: TGCGCCAGCTCCTTCAGGGAGGAGCAAGAGACC. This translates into CASSFREEQET. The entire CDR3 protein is CASSFREEQETQYF. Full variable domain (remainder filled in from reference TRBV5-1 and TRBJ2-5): KAGVTQTPRYLIKTRGQQVTLSCSPISGHRSVSWYQQTPGQGLQFLFEYFSETQRNKGNFPGRFSGRQFSNSRSEMNVSTLELGDSALYLCASSFREEQETQYFGPGTRLLVL.

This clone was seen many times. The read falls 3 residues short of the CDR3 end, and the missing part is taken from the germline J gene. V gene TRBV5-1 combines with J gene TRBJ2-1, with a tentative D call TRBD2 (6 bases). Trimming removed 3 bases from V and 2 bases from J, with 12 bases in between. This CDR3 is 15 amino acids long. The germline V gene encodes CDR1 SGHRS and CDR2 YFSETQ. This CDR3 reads CASSSDWGAYNEQFF. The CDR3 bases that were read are TGCGCCAGCAGCTCGGACTGGGGGGCCTACAATGAG.

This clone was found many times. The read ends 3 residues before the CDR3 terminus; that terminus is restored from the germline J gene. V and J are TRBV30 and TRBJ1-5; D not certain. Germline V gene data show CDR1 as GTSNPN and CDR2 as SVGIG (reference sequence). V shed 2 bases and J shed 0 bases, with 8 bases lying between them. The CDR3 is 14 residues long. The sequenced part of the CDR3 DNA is TGTGCCTGGAGTCAGGTTTTTAGCAATCAGCCC. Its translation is CAWSQVFSNQP. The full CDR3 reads CAWSQVFSNQPQHF.

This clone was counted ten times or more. Incomplete CDR3 DNA: TGCGCCAGCAGCCAAGATGATCAGTATTACGAG. It codes for CASSQDDQYYE. The CDR3 as a whole reads CASSQDDQYYEQYF. The rearrangement uses TRBV4-1 and TRBJ2-7; D is ambiguous. The read stops 3 residues short of the end of the CDR3; the missing end is completed from the germline J gene. The CDR3 totals 14 residues. Germline CDR1 and CDR2: MGHRA and YSYEKL. The germline V and J ends were trimmed by 0 bases and 4 bases, with 10 bases remaining between them.

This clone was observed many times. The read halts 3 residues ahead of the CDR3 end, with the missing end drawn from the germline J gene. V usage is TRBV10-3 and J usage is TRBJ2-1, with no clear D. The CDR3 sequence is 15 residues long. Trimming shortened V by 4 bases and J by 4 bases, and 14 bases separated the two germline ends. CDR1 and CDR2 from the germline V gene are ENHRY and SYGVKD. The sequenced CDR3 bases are TGTGCCATCAGTGGTTACGATCGGGTGTACAATGAG. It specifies CAISGYDRVYNE. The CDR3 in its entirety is CAISGYDRVYNEQFF.

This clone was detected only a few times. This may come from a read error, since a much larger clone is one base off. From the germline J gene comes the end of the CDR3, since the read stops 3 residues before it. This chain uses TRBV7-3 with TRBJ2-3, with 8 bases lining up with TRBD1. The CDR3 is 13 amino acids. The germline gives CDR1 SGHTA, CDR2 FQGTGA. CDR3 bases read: TGTTCCAGCCAGGGGGCGCGCACAGATACG. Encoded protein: CSSQGARTDT. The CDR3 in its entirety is CSSQGARTDTQYF.

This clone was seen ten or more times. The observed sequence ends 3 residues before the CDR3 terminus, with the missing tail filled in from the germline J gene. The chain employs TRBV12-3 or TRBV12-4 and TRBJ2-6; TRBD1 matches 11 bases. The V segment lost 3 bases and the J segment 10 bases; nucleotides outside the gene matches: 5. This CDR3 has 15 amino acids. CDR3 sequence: CASSFRTGGANVLTF. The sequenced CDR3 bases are TGTGCCAGCAGTTTCAGGACAGGGGGCGCGAACGTC.

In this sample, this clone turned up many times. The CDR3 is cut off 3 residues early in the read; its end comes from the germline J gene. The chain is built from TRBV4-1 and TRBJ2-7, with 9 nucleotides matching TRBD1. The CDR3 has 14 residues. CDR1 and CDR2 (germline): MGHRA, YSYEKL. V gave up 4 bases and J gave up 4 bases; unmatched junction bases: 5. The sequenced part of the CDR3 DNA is TGCGCCAGCAGCCTGGGACAGGGAGGGTACGAG. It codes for CASSLGQGGYE. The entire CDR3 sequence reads CASSLGQGGYEQYF.

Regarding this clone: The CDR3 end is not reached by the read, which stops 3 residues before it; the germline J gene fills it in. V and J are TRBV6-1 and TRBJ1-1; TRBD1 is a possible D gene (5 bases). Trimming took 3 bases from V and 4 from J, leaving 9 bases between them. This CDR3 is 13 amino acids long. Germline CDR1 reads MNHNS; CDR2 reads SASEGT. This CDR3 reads CASSDDSPTEAFF. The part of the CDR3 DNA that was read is TGTGCCAGCAGTGACGACAGCCCCACTGAA.

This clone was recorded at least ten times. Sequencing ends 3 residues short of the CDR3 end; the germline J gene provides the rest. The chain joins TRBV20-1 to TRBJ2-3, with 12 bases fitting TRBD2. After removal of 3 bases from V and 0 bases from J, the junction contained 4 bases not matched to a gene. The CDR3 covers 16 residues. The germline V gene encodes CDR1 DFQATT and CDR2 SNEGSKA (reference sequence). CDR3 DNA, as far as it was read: TGCAGTGCTAGGTCTCTAGCGGGAGGGAGCACAGATACG. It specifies CSARSLAGGSTDT. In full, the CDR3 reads CSARSLAGGSTDTQYF.

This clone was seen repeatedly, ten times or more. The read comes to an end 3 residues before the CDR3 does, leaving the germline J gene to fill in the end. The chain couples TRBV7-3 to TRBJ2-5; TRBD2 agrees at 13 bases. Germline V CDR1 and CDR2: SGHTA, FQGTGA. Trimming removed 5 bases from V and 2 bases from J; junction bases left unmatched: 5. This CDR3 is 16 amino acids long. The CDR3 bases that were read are TGTGCCAGCAGCCCCCAGGGACTAGCGGGACAAGAGACC. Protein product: CASSPQGLAGQET. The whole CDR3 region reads CASSPQGLAGQETQYF.

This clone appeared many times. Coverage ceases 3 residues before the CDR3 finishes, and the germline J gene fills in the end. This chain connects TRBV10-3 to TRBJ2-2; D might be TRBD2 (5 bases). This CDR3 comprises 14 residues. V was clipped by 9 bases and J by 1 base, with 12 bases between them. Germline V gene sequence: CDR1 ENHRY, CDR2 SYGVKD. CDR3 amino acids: CAITRGKNTGELFF. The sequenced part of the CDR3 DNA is TGTGCCATTACCCGGGGAAAGAACACCGGGGAG.

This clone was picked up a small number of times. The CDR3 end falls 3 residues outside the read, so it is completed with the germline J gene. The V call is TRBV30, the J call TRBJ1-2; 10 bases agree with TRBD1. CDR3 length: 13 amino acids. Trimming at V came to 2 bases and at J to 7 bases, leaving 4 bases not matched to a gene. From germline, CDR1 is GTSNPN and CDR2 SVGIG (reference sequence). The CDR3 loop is CAWSFRTGGGYTF. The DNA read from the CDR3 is TGTGCCTGGAGTTTTCGGACAGGGGGTGGC.

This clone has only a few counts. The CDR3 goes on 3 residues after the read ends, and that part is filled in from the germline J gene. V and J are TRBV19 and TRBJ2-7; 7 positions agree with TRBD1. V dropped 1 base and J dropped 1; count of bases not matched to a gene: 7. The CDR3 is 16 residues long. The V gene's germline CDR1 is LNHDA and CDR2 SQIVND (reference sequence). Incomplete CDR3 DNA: TGTGCCAGTAGTATAGGGGACAGAGTTTCTTCCTACGAG. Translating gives CASSIGDRVSSYE. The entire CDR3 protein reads CASSIGDRVSSYEQYF.